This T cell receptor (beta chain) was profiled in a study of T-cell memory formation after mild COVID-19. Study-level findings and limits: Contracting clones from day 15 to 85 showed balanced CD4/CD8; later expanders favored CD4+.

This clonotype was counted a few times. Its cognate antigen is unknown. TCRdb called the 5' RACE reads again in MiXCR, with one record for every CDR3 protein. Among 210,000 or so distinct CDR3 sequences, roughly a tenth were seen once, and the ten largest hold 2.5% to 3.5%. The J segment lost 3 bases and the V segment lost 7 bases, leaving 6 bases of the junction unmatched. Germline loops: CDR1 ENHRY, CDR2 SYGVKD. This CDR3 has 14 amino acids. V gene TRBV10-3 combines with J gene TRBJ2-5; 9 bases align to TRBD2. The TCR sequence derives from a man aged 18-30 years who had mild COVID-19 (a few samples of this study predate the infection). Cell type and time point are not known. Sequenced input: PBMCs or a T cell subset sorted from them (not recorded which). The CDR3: CAIKPGLAEETQYF. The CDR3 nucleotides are TGTGCCATCAAACCGGGACTAGCCGAAGAGACCCAGTACTTC.